Following are 12 T cell receptor beta chains from one sample sequenced in a study of shared clonotypes between healthy human individuals (dated by TCRdb to the early 2020s). To prepare the library, the immunoSEQ multiplex PCR assay was applied. Sourced from immuneACCESS, this table was stored by TCRdb with only in-frame sequences that have V and J called. A share of the clones is absent; for the studies checked, an unresolved V gene accounts for under half, and the remainder has no known explanation. The sample table holds hundreds of thousands of clones, of which 90% to 97% were seen once. In total, the top ten clones hold about 0.064% of the sample. The sequenced material came from naive CD4+ T cells sorted from blood. The cell subset or site label here, explained by the study, means: CD45RA+ positively selected. The receptors here all came from a woman aged 30 to 39 in good health.

The chain is built from TRBV20-1 and TRBJ2-7, with a possible D match to TRBD1 (5 bases). The germline CDR1 and CDR2 sequences are DFQATT and SNEGSKA (reference sequence). The length of the CDR3 is 11 residues. V lost 3 bases and J lost 3, with 6 bases in between. The DNA for the CDR3 is TGCAGTGCTAGGGACAACTACGAGCAGTACTTC. Translated, it gives CSARDNYEQYF.

This chain links TRBV7-3 with TRBJ2-2; 11 bases line up with TRBD2. The V gene end was trimmed by 1 base and the J gene end by 6 bases; junction bases not matched to a gene: 7. The CDR3 runs to 17 residues. The germline V gene has CDR1 SGHTA and CDR2 FQGTGA. The CDR3 DNA follows: TGTGCCAGCAGCTTAAGATTAGCGGGAGGGCTCCCCGGGGAGCTGTTTTTT. Protein: CASSLRLAGGLPGELFF.

This chain uses TRBV14 with TRBJ2-2; D not certain. Per the germline V gene, CDR1 is SGHDN and CDR2 is FVKESK. The CDR3 is 17 residues long. V lost 1 base and J lost 0, with 12 bases in between. The CDR3 bases are TGTGCCAGCAGCCAAGTTTCCGCTGACGCGAACACCGGGGAGCTGTTTTTT. Translation gives CASSQVSADANTGELFF.

J is TRBJ1-1 and V is TRBV5-5; D not resolved. Germline assignment: CDR1 SGHKS and CDR2 YYEKEE (reference sequence). The length of the CDR3 is 15 residues. V lost 0 bases, J lost 4 bases, and 13 bases lay in between. The CDR3 sequence is CASSLALVGSTEAFF. The CDR3 nucleotides are TGTGCCAGCAGCTTGGCCCTGGTTGGAAGCACTGAAGCTTTCTTT.

The chain carries TRBV6-6 and TRBJ2-6, with D possibly being TRBD2 (6 bases). There are 15 residues in the CDR3. Germline V gene lookup returns CDR1 MNHNY and CDR2 SVGAGI (reference sequence). V was pared by 8 bases and J by 0 bases, with 11 bases between. CDR3 residues: CASGTGISGANVLTF. CDR3 coding DNA: TGTGCCAGCGGGACTGGGATCTCTGGGGCCAACGTCCTGACTTTC.

This rearrangement joins TRBV5-6 to TRBJ1-4, with TRBD1 as a possible D gene (5 bases). V shed 0 bases and J shed 5 bases, with 11 bases lying between them. CDR1 and CDR2 (germline): SGHDT, YYEEEE. The CDR3 contains 15 residues. The CDR3, as DNA: TGTGCCAGCAGCTTGGTGAGGGGCGCGAATGAAAAACTGTTTTTT. This sequence encodes CASSLVRGANEKLFF.

The chain links TRBV15 to TRBJ1-5, with TRBD1 matching 11 bases. Germline V gene lookup returns CDR1 LNHNV and CDR2 YYDKDF (reference sequence). J gave up 9 bases and V 1 base, and 5 bases lay outside the gene matches. CDR3 size: 15 residues. CDR3: CATSRGGTGGGPQHF. CDR3 nucleotide sequence: TGTGCCACCAGCAGAGGCGGGACAGGGGGAGGGCCCCAGCATTTT. Full variable domain (outside the CDR3, taken from reference TRBV15 and TRBJ1-5): DAMVIQNPRYQVTQFGKPVTLSCSQTLNHNVMYWYQQKSSQAPKLLFHYYDKDFNNEADTPDNFQSRRPNTSFCFLDIRSPGLGDTAMYLCATSRGGTGGGPQHFGDGTRLSIL.

The chain combines TRBV11-2 with TRBJ1-1; D unresolved. CDR3 size: 15 residues. Trimming removed 1 base at V and 6 bases at J, with 15 bases between. CDR1 is SGHAT, CDR2 FQNNGV, per germline. CDR3 coding DNA: TGTGCCAGCAGCTTAGTGGCTCCCCCGGGCGCTGAAGCTTTCTTT. This sequence encodes CASSLVAPPGAEAFF.

Only one count was recorded for this clone. The gene calls are TRBV7-9 and TRBJ2-1; possibly TRBD2 for D (5 bases). The CDR3 totals 15 residues. Germline CDR1 SEHNR, CDR2 FQNEAQ (reference sequence). Trimming took off 1 base at V and 3 bases at J, with 10 bases between the two ends. CDR3 residues: CASSLGAGLYNEQFF. DNA of the CDR3: TGTGCCAGCAGCTTAGGTGCGGGCCTCTACAATGAGCAGTTCTTC. Supplemented by reference TRBV7-9 and TRBJ2-1, the full variable domain reads DTGVSQNPRHKITKRGQNVTFRCDPISEHNRLYWYRQTLGQGPEFLTYFQNEAQLEKSRLLSDRFSAERPKGSFSTLEIQRTEQGDSAMYLCASSLGAGLYNEQFFGPGTRLTVL.

This clone is a singleton in its sample. The genes are TRBV7-9 and TRBJ2-5, with a tentative D call TRBD1 (5 bases). CDR1 SEHNR and CDR2 FQNEAQ come from the germline V gene (reference sequence). V was cut by 4 bases and J by 5 bases, with 20 bases left in between. The CDR3 sequence is 16 residues long. The CDR3 is CASSYLTVTRAETQYF. CDR3 sequence (DNA): TGTGCCAGCAGCTACCTCACGGTCACCAGGGCCGAGACCCAGTACTTC.

The chain carries TRBV5-1 and TRBJ2-7; TRBD2 agrees at 13 bases. CDR3 length equals 15 residues. Trimming cost V 4 bases and J 4 bases; bases outside gene matches: 5. Germline CDR1 SGHRS, CDR2 YFSETQ. In DNA, the CDR3 is TGCGCCAGCAGCGCATGGACTAGCGGGAGTTACGAGCAGTACTTC. It encodes CASSAWTSGSYEQYF.

The J gene is TRBJ1-1, the V gene TRBV5-1; tentative D call: TRBD1 (5 bases). Germline V lookup: CDR1 SGHRS, CDR2 YFSETQ. The CDR3 has 15 amino acids. V was pared by 0 bases and J by 2 bases, with 11 bases between. CDR3 protein: CASSLDGGINTEAFF. The CDR3 DNA sequence: TGCGCCAGCAGCTTGGACGGGGGGATCAACACTGAAGCTTTCTTT.